Sequencing of this T cell receptor beta chain was carried out in a study of cytomegalovirus exposure and HLA in healthy donors. Researchers ran the PCR with 60 Vbeta and 13 Jbeta primers. Generated by immunoSEQ multiplex PCR, the TCRdb table keeps only in-frame clones and is missing some. The sample includes roughly 140,000 clones, 82% of them seen just once. CDR1 and CDR2 (germline): MDHEN, SYDVKM. V was trimmed by 6 bases and J by 5 bases, leaving 23 bases between them. This CDR3 has 18 amino acids. Sequenced material: PBMCs. The chain recombines TRBV28 with TRBJ1-6, with D perhaps TRBD1 (6 bases). This clonotype was obtained from a male donor in good health and CMV-seronegative. CDR3 sequence: CASSSSPNERTDNSPLHF. CDR3 bases: TGTGCCAGCAGCTCATCGCCGAACGAAAGGACAGATAATTCACCCCTCCACTTT.